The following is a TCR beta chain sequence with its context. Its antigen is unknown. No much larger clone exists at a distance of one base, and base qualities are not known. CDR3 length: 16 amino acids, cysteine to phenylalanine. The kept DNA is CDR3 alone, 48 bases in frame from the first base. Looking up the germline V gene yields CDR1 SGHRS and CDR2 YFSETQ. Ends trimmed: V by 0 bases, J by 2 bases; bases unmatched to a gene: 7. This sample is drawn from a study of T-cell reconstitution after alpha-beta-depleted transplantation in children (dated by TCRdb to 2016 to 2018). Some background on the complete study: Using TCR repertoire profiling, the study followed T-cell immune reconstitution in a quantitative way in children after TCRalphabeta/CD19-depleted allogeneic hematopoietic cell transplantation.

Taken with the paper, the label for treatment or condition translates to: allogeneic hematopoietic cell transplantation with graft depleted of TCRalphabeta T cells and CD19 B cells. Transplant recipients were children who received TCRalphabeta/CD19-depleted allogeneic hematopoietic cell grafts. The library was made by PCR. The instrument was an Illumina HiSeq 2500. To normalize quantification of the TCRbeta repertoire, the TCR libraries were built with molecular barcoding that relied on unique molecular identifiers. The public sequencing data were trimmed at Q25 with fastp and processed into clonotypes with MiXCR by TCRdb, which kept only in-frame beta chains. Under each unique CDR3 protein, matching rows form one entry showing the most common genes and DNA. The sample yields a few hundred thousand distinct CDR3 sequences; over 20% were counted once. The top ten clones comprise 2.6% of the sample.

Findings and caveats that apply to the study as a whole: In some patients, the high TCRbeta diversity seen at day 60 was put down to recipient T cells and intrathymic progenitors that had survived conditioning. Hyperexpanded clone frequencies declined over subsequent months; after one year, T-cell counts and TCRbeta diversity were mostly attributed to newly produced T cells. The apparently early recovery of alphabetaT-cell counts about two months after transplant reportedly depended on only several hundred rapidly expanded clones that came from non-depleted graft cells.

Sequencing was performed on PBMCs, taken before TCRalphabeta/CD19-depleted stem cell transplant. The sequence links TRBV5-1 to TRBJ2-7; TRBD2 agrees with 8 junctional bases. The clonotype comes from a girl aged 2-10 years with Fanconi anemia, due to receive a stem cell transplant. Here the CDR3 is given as CASSLVDRSGAYEQYF. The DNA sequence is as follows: TGCGCCAGCAGCTTGGTCGATCGTAGCGGGGCCTACGAGCAGTACTTC.